The rows below give T cell receptor beta chains drawn from one sample of a study of blood T cell repertoires in COVID-19. Sequencing was performed with immunoSEQ multiplex PCR; in TCRdb, only in-frame clones are kept and a portion is missing. Of about 160,000 clones listed, more than 75% are singletons. Material for sequencing was peripheral blood. These receptors were taken from a woman in her sixties or seventies with COVID-19, enrolled during active disease. Both conserved end residues are part of each CDR3. The order of the fields is clone size, V gene, CDR3 protein. Clone size, where shown, is once, few, many, or a class for clones that have expanded.

clone size: NA; V gene: TRBV28; CDR3 protein: CASRSDRRGGGIAFF
clone size: NA; V gene: TRBV18; CDR3 protein: CASSHSGNADTEAFF
clone size: NA; V gene: TRBV18; CDR3 protein: CASSPTGLRLSPLHF
clone size: NA; V gene: TRBV7-9; CDR3 protein: CASSFTGDEQYF
clone size: NA; V gene: TRBV6-1; CDR3 protein: CASSEARGDWQYF
clone size: NA; V gene: TRBV5-1; CDR3 protein: CASSLVAGVVGNEQFF
clone size: NA; V gene: TRBV28; CDR3 protein: CASSLGQENYGYTF
clone size: NA; V gene: TRBV30; CDR3 protein: CAWTWGDTEAFF
clone size: few; V gene: TRBV10-2; CDR3 protein: CASSERGPTYEQYF
clone size: NA; V gene: TRBV7-9; CDR3 protein: CASSFNGGGASFWTDTQYF
clone size: once; V gene: TRBV7-8; CDR3 protein: CASSPQTGYWSQPQHF
clone size: NA; V gene: TRBV5-8; CDR3 protein: CASSHNTGSYNSPLHF
clone size: NA; V gene: TRBV3-1/TRBV3-2; CDR3 protein: CASSQDPDRRYEQYF
clone size: few; V gene: TRBV19; CDR3 protein: CASSMQRTGELFF
clone size: NA; V gene: TRBV3-1/TRBV3-2; CDR3 protein: CASSQGTGGRGGQPQHF
clone size: NA; V gene: TRBV7-3; CDR3 protein: CASSLVGEGANVLTF
clone size: NA; V gene: TRBV28; CDR3 protein: CASSLSTRGTYEQYF
clone size: NA; V gene: TRBV9; CDR3 protein: CASSVDGGYGYTF
clone size: NA; V gene: TRBV6-2/TRBV6-3; CDR3 protein: CASSYSRTGVGYTF
clone size: NA; V gene: TRBV10-3; CDR3 protein: CAISPGTGTYEQYF
clone size: NA; V gene: TRBV7-9; CDR3 protein: CASSSGQGASENTEAFF
clone size: NA; V gene: TRBV7-9; CDR3 protein: CASSLGVGGVSTEAFF
clone size: NA; V gene: TRBV7-3; CDR3 protein: CASSSRTSGGNGELFF
clone size: once; V gene: TRBV10-1; CDR3 protein: CASTASLHSGNTIYF
clone size: NA; V gene: TRBV29-1; CDR3 protein: CSVVGRDEQFF
clone size: NA; V gene: TRBV5-4; CDR3 protein: CASSLIGIAQETQYF
clone size: NA; V gene: TRBV5-6; CDR3 protein: CASSFTAGTGTNYGYTF
clone size: NA; V gene: TRBV5-1; CDR3 protein: CASYIAGGADTQYF
clone size: few; V gene: TRBV11-1; CDR3 protein: CASSLGTGAMNTEAFF
clone size: NA; V gene: TRBV19; CDR3 protein: CASSSATSSYNEQFF
clone size: NA; V gene: TRBV7-2; CDR3 protein: CASSLVRDFRVTEAFF
clone size: NA; V gene: TRBV5-1; CDR3 protein: CASSTWRDTEAFF
clone size: NA; V gene: TRBV27; CDR3 protein: CASSYDRNSYEQYF
clone size: NA; V gene: TRBV6-5; CDR3 protein: CASRPRQGGPYGYTF
clone size: NA; V gene: TRBV6-1; CDR3 protein: CASSEGWGTAGTEAFF
clone size: NA; V gene: TRBV10-3; CDR3 protein: CAISESVEKYGYTF
clone size: NA; V gene: TRBV5-4; CDR3 protein: CASRTGSSYNSPLHF
clone size: NA; V gene: TRBV21-1; CDR3 protein: CASSKEGQGQGNTEAFF
clone size: NA; V gene: TRBV16; CDR3 protein: CASSQSRGNYGYTF
clone size: NA; V gene: TRBV5-1; CDR3 protein: CASSLDRDRVYEQYF